These 27 T cell receptor beta chains were sequenced from one sample in a study of beta chain features in type 1 diabetes. Expressed TCRB transcripts were sequenced because the isolated RNA had all been reverse transcribed beforehand. Profiling relied on immunoSEQ multiplex PCR, and the TCRdb table lists in-frame clones only, not all of them. The sample lists fewer than 250,000 clones, 9% to 10% occurring once. Sequences were obtained from naive CD4+ T cells from blood. The receptors originated from a woman under 30 in good health.

The chain carries TRBV5-6 and TRBJ1-2, with 10 nucleotides matching TRBD1. Germline CDR1 reads SGHDT; CDR2 reads YYEEEE. This CDR3 has 15 residues. Trimming cost V 1 base and J 7 bases; bases outside gene matches: 7. DNA for the CDR3: TGTGCCAGCAGCTTGATAAGGACAGGGGGACGTGGCTACACCTTC. Its protein is CASSLIRTGGRGYTF.

This clone was observed a few times. V usage is TRBV5-8 and J usage is TRBJ2-7, with D possibly being TRBD1 (6 bases). The CDR3 contains 16 residues. Per germline, CDR1 SGHTS and CDR2 YDEGEE. V gave up 4 bases and J gave up 1 base, with 18 bases separating them. CDR3 amino acids: CASSPGTLWGSYEQYF. Written as DNA, the CDR3 is TGTGCCAGCAGCCCTGGGACACTCTGGGGATCCTACGAGCAGTACTTC.

This clone was observed a handful of times. The rearrangement links TRBV11-1 to TRBJ2-1, with a possible D match to TRBD2 (7 bases). The germline gives CDR1 SGHAT, CDR2 FQDESV (reference sequence). The ends were cut back, 5 bases at V and 4 bases at J, with 21 bases in the middle. The CDR3 is 17 amino acids. The CDR3 here is CASSRPLLGGDYNEQFF. The CDR3 DNA follows: TGTGCCAGCAGCCGTCCCCTCTTAGGGGGGGATTACAATGAGCAGTTCTTC. Combining the CDR3 with reference TRBV11-1 and TRBJ2-1 gives the whole variable domain EAEVAQSPRYKITEKSQAVAFWCDPISGHATLYWYRQILGQGPELLVQFQDESVVDDSQLPKDRFSAERLKGVDSTLKIQPAELGDSAMYLCASSRPLLGGDYNEQFFGPGTRLTVL.

The chain carries TRBV5-1 and TRBJ2-1; 11 positions match TRBD2. V lost 1 base and J lost 6; bases outside the gene matches: 6. Germline V gene lookup returns CDR1 SGHRS and CDR2 YFSETQ. The CDR3 contains 16 residues. The CDR3 DNA is TGCGCCAGCAGCTTGTTGACTAGCGGGAACGGCAATGAGCAGTTCTTC. Translated: CASSLLTSGNGNEQFF.

This clone has only a few counts. The chain couples TRBV2 to TRBJ1-4; D is uncertain. V was cut by 6 bases and J by 4 bases, with 6 bases left in between. The CDR3 has 12 amino acids. Germline V lookup: CDR1 SNHLY, CDR2 FYNNEI. In DNA form, the CDR3 reads TGTGCCAGCAGGTCAAATAATGAAAAACTGTTTTTT. Translating it yields CASRSNNEKLFF.

This clone was seen a handful of times. V usage is TRBV5-1 and J usage is TRBJ1-1, with D uncertain. In germline, CDR1 is SGHRS, CDR2 YFSETQ. Trimming stripped 0 bases from V and 3 bases from J, with 12 bases between. There are 15 residues in the CDR3. The CDR3 region has the DNA TGCGCCAGCAGCTTGGCGGGTGGCACTCACACTGAAGCTTTCTTT. This gives the protein CASSLAGGTHTEAFF. The full variable domain, completed using reference TRBV5-1 and TRBJ1-1, is KAGVTQTPRYLIKTRGQQVTLSCSPISGHRSVSWYQQTPGQGLQFLFEYFSETQRNKGNFPGRFSGRQFSNSRSEMNVSTLELGDSALYLCASSLAGGTHTEAFFGQGTRLTVV.

There are a few counts of this clone. V gene TRBV5-4 combines with J gene TRBJ2-1; D not certain. V was shortened by 0 bases and J by 0 bases, with 10 bases between the two germline ends. Germline CDR1 is SGHNT and CDR2 is YYREEE (reference sequence). This CDR3 spans 16 amino acids. The CDR3 spells CASSLVQRSSYNEQFF. The CDR3 nucleotides read TGTGCCAGCAGCTTGGTCCAACGGAGCTCCTACAATGAGCAGTTCTTC.

This clone showed up just a few times. The CDR3 is CASSFKPGWNEKLFF. The CDR3 DNA follows: TGTGCCAGCAGCTTTAAACCAGGGTGGAATGAAAAACTGTTTTTT. The J gene is TRBJ1-4, the V gene TRBV5-4; the D gene is possibly TRBD1 (5 bases). Germline V lookup: CDR1 SGHNT, CDR2 YYREEE (reference sequence). There are 15 residues in the CDR3. V was clipped by 2 bases and J by 5 bases, with 13 bases between them.

The rearrangement joins TRBV4-1 to TRBJ1-2; 8 bases are a match to TRBD1. Germline values: CDR1 MGHRA, CDR2 YSYEKL. Unmatched junction bases numbered 7, after V lost 2 bases and J lost 8 bases. The CDR3 is 14 residues long. The CDR3 loop is CASSQLFTGGGYTF. DNA of the CDR3: TGCGCCAGCAGCCAACTATTCACAGGGGGAGGCTACACCTTC.

The chain combines TRBV6-1 with TRBJ2-7; D call uncertain. The CDR3 loop spans 13 amino acids. V lost 4 bases to trimming and J lost 2 bases, with 9 bases between them. Germline lookup yields CDR1 MNHNS and CDR2 SASEGT. The CDR3 DNA reads TGTGCCAGCAGTGCCCGAGTTACCTACGAGCAGTACTTC. Its protein product is CASSARVTYEQYF.

This chain links TRBV6-5 with TRBJ2-3, with D tentatively TRBD2 (6 bases). The ends were cut back, 1 base at V and 2 bases at J, with 10 bases in the middle. Looked up from germline, CDR1 is MNHEY and CDR2 is SVGAGI. CDR3 length: 15 amino acids. The CDR3 DNA reads TGTGCCAGCAGTTACTACGGGGGAAACACAGATACGCAGTATTTT. Translation: CASSYYGGNTDTQYF.

This clone has only a few counts. The rearrangement uses TRBV5-1 and TRBJ2-1, with D perhaps TRBD1 (5 bases). Germline V CDR1 and CDR2: SGHRS, YFSETQ. V gave up 3 bases and J gave up 8 bases, with 12 bases separating them. There are 13 residues in the CDR3. CDR3 sequence reads: CASSSQGNDEQFF. DNA of the CDR3: TGCGCCAGCAGCTCCCAGGGTAACGATGAGCAGTTCTTC.

The chain is built from TRBV7-9 and TRBJ1-2; TRBD1 might be the D (5 bases). CDR3 length equals 15 residues. Germline V gene sequence: CDR1 SEHNR, CDR2 FQNEAQ (reference sequence). Deletions cut 1 base from V and 0 bases from J, with 9 bases between. CDR3 DNA sequence: TGTGCCAGCAGCTTAGGGCAGGGAACTAACTATGGCTACACCTTC. This codes for CASSLGQGTNYGYTF.

CDR3 loop: CASRTGLAGIHNEQFF. The CDR3 DNA reads TGTGCCAGCAGGACGGGTCTAGCGGGGATCCACAATGAGCAGTTCTTC. This chain uses TRBV2 with TRBJ2-1, with TRBD2 matching over 9 bases. CDR3 length equals 16 residues. From germline, CDR1 is SNHLY and CDR2 FYNNEI. Trimming removed 6 bases from V and 5 bases from J; junction bases left unmatched: 11.

This clone was picked up a small number of times. This rearrangement joins TRBV4-2 to TRBJ2-1; weak D call: TRBD1 (5 bases). The CDR3 totals 17 residues. V dropped 0 bases and J dropped 0 bases, with 12 bases sitting between them. Germline V CDR1 and CDR2: LGHNA, YNFKEQ. The CDR3 loop reads CASSQDLGEVSYNEQFF. The CDR3 nucleotides are TGTGCCAGCAGCCAAGATTTAGGGGAAGTCTCCTACAATGAGCAGTTCTTC.

This clone was found many times. The chain employs TRBV15 and TRBJ2-5; D possibly corresponds to TRBD1 (6 bases). Looked up from germline, CDR1 is LNHNV and CDR2 is YYDKDF (reference sequence). CDR3 size: 14 residues. V was pared by 0 bases and J by 2 bases, with 7 bases between. The CDR3 DNA is TGTGCCACCAGCAGAGAGGACAGTCAAGAGACCCAGTACTTC. This translates into CATSREDSQETQYF.

This clone has more than one count but fewer than ten. V gene TRBV14 combines with J gene TRBJ1-2; D perhaps matches TRBD1 (5 bases). The CDR3 runs to 16 residues. The V end was cut by 0 bases, the J end by 5 bases, with 16 bases between. Germline CDR1 is SGHDN and CDR2 is FVKESK. CDR3 bases: TGTGCCAGCAGCCAAGATTCGAGTGACAGAGTTTATGGCTACACCTTC. Its translation is CASSQDSSDRVYGYTF.

Only a few counts were recorded for this clone. V gene TRBV7-6 combines with J gene TRBJ1-3; D is ambiguous. The germline V gene encodes CDR1 SGHVS and CDR2 FNYEAQ. This CDR3 has 13 amino acids. Trimming pared 4 bases from V and 1 base from J, leaving 5 bases between. The CDR3 DNA follows: TGTGCCAGCAGCTCTTATTCTGGAAACACCATATATTTT. It specifies CASSSYSGNTIYF.

This rearrangement joins TRBV7-9 to TRBJ2-5, with TRBD2 matching over 12 bases. The J call may be wrong; the DNA end is better matched by TRBJ2-7. The V gene's germline CDR1 is SEHNR and CDR2 FQNEAQ (reference sequence). The CDR3 is made up of 17 amino acids. The CDR3 spells CASSRSASGRGSHEQYF. The CDR3 DNA reads TGTGCCAGCAGCCGGTCGGCTAGCGGGAGGGGGTCCCACGAGCAGTACTTC.

The chain recombines TRBV5-6 with TRBJ2-5, with TRBD1 as a possible D gene (8 bases). Trimming left V 0 bases short and J 4 bases short, with 13 bases between. Looked up from germline, CDR1 is SGHDT and CDR2 is YYEEEE. This CDR3 comprises 15 residues. The chain's CDR3 is CASSLATGGGETQYF. The CDR3 bases are TGTGCCAGCAGCTTGGCCACAGGGGGGGGAGAGACCCAGTACTTC.

The sample holds a few counts of this clone. The chain has TRBV30 and TRBJ1-5; D is perhaps TRBD1 (5 bases). Trimming shortened V by 0 bases and J by 3 bases, and 9 bases separated the two germline ends. CDR3 length: 14 residues. Looked up from germline, CDR1 is GTSNPN and CDR2 is SVGIG (reference sequence). The CDR3 bases are TGTGCCTGGAGTGTACGGGGGGACAATCAGCCCCAGCATTTT. It is translated as CAWSVRGDNQPQHF.

This chain uses TRBV4-2 with TRBJ1-2, with 10 bases fitting TRBD1. The germline V gene encodes CDR1 LGHNA and CDR2 YNFKEQ. Trimming removed 1 base from V and 5 bases from J; junction bases left unmatched: 4. This CDR3 comprises 15 residues. This CDR3 is CASSQGTGGGYGYTF. In DNA, the CDR3 is TGTGCCAGCAGCCAAGGGACAGGGGGTGGATATGGCTACACCTTC.

This clone was picked up a small number of times. The V call is TRBV5-1, the J call TRBJ2-7, with 9 bases matching TRBD2. The CDR3 extends over 16 amino acids. Germline V gene sequence: CDR1 SGHRS, CDR2 YFSETQ. V dropped 0 bases and J dropped 5; count of bases not matched to a gene: 9. CDR3 protein: CASSLEGSGRSHEQYF. The CDR3 nucleotides read TGCGCCAGCAGCTTGGAGGGCAGCGGGAGGTCCCACGAGCAGTACTTC.

This clone was detected only a few times. CDR3 nucleotides: TGTGCCACCAGCGAGGGACAGCGACCTCTCTATGGCTACACCTTC. Translated: CATSEGQRPLYGYTF. This rearrangement joins TRBV15 to TRBJ1-2; 7 bases align to TRBD1. Trimming took 5 bases from V and 4 from J; bases not matched to a gene: 10. Germline loops: CDR1 LNHNV, CDR2 YYDKDF (reference sequence). The length of the CDR3 is 15 residues.

The chain uses TRBV6-6 and TRBJ2-7, with 7 bases matching TRBD1. Germline CDR1 reads MNHNY; CDR2 reads SVGAGI (reference sequence). CDR3 length: 14 residues. The trim removed 8 bases at V and 5 bases at J, leaving 12 bases unmatched. The CDR3 here is CASRDRVFNHEQYF. In DNA form, the CDR3 reads TGTGCCAGCCGTGACAGGGTTTTCAACCACGAGCAGTACTTC.

The sample holds a few counts of this clone. J is TRBJ2-7 and V is TRBV5-4; D may be TRBD1 (5 bases). Trimming stripped 4 bases from V and 4 bases from J, with 12 bases between. The germline gives CDR1 SGHNT, CDR2 YYREEE (reference sequence). This CDR3 is built from 13 residues. CDR3 coding DNA: TGTGCCAGCAGCCGCCAGACAGAATACGAGCAGTACTTC. This gives the protein CASSRQTEYEQYF.

V and J are TRBV10-2 and TRBJ1-1, with D perhaps matching TRBD1 (6 bases). Germline assignment: CDR1 WSHSY and CDR2 SAAADI. The length of the CDR3 is 13 residues. Trimming removed 6 bases from V and 5 bases from J, with 13 bases in between. CDR3 nucleotide sequence: TGCGCCAGCAGATATACAACAGGGACTGAAGCTTTCTTT. This codes for CASRYTTGTEAFF.